The 25 T cell receptor beta chains given below trace back to one sample, sequenced in a study of blood T cell repertoires in COVID-19. The data were produced by immunoSEQ multiplex PCR, yet TCRdb's version contains in-frame clones alone and is incomplete. This sample has 180,000 or so clones, with 60% to 85% found just once. Sequencing used peripheral blood. These receptors all stem from a woman in her 50s with active or convalescent COVID-19.

The V gene is TRBV28, the J gene TRBJ1-4; weak D call: TRBD1 (5 bases). The CDR3 covers 15 residues. Trimming took 5 bases from V and 3 from J, leaving 13 bases between them. Germline V gene sequence: CDR1 MDHEN, CDR2 SYDVKM. The CDR3 DNA sequence: TGTGCCAGCAGTGTTACGGGGGAGGCTAATGAAAAACTGTTTTTT. This codes for CASSVTGEANEKLFF.

This sequence joins TRBV6-4 and TRBJ2-3; 8 bases fit TRBD2. Germline V gene sequence: CDR1 MRHNA, CDR2 SNTAGT. The junction had 10 bases not matched to a gene; V was cut back by 7 bases and J by 4 bases. This CDR3 region has 15 residues. Written as DNA, the CDR3 is TGTGCCAGCACCCAGGCGGGACTAGTGTCAGATACGCAGTATTTT. Its protein is CASTQAGLVSDTQYF.

The chain employs TRBV18 and TRBJ1-3; D unclear. Per germline, CDR1 KGHSH and CDR2 LQKENI. The CDR3 extends over 17 amino acids. Trimming took off 2 bases at V and 2 bases at J, with 16 bases between the two ends. In DNA, the CDR3 is TGTGCCAGCTCACCATCGTTACGAGGTTATACTGGAAACACCATATATTTT. This codes for CASSPSLRGYTGNTIYF. Full variable domain (rest looked up from reference TRBV18 and TRBJ1-3): NAGVMQNPRHLVRRRGQEARLRCSPMKGHSHVYWYRQLPEEGLKFMVYLQKENIIDESGMPKERFSAEFPKEGPSILRIQQVVRGDSAAYFCASSPSLRGYTGNTIYFGEGSWLTVV.

This sequence joins TRBV18 and TRBJ2-2; 7 bases agree with TRBD1. Germline values: CDR1 KGHSH, CDR2 LQKENI. With 4 bases clipped from V and 5 bases from J, the junction kept 10 bases outside the gene matches. The CDR3 extends over 16 amino acids. CDR3 DNA: TGTGCCAGCTCACGGACAGGACGTATTGAGACCGGGGAGCTGTTTTTT. It encodes CASSRTGRIETGELFF. The full variable domain, completed using reference TRBV18 and TRBJ2-2, is NAGVMQNPRHLVRRRGQEARLRCSPMKGHSHVYWYRQLPEEGLKFMVYLQKENIIDESGMPKERFSAEFPKEGPSILRIQQVVRGDSAAYFCASSRTGRIETGELFFGEGSRLTVL.

This clone was picked up one time. Here the CDR3 reads CASSAGTGNTEAFF. CDR3 nucleotides: TGTGCCAGTAGTGCCGGGACAGGGAACACTGAAGCTTTCTTT. J is TRBJ1-1 and V is TRBV19, with TRBD1 matching over 8 bases. After removal of 5 bases from V and 1 base from J, the junction contained 3 bases not matched to a gene. Germline V gives CDR1 LNHDA, CDR2 SQIVND (reference sequence). This CDR3 has 14 amino acids. Drawing the rest from reference TRBV19 and TRBJ1-1, the complete variable domain is DGGITQSPKYLFRKEGQNVTLSCEQNLNHDAMYWYRQDPGQGLRLIYYSQIVNDFQKGDIAEGYSVSREKKESFPLTVTSAQKNPTAFYLCASSAGTGNTEAFFGQGTRLTVV.

The chain is built from TRBV7-2 and TRBJ2-1, with D possibly TRBD2 on 6 matching bases. Trimming shortened V by 5 bases and J by 9 bases, and 20 bases separated the two germline ends. Germline CDR1 and CDR2: SGHTA and FQGNSA. The CDR3 runs 15 residues. The CDR3 is CASSPGHRIAVEQFF. DNA of the CDR3: TGTGCCAGCAGCCCCGGGCATCGTATAGCGGTTGAGCAGTTCTTC.

The chain employs TRBV19 and TRBJ2-1; 7 positions agree with TRBD1. Trimming cost V 5 bases and J 2 bases; bases outside gene matches: 9. The CDR3 covers 16 residues. Germline lookup yields CDR1 LNHDA and CDR2 SQIVND (reference sequence). CDR3 coding DNA: TGTGCCAGTAGTTCTGGGACAGTTGAGGCCTACAATGAGCAGTTCTTC. Encoded protein: CASSSGTVEAYNEQFF.

This sequence joins TRBV6-1 and TRBJ2-1, with a tentative D call TRBD2 (6 bases). Germline assignment: CDR1 MNHNS and CDR2 SASEGT. The CDR3 consists of 11 residues. V was trimmed by 3 bases and J by 13 bases, leaving 10 bases between them. CDR3 bases: TGTGCCAGCAGTGACCGGGACTCTCAGTTCTTC. It yields the protein CASSDRDSQFF.

This clone was seen only once. The chain is built from TRBV2 and TRBJ2-7, with D possibly TRBD1 on 5 matching bases. V lost 8 bases, J lost 2 bases, and 10 bases lay in between. The CDR3 totals 12 residues. Germline V gene data show CDR1 as SNHLY and CDR2 as FYNNEI. CDR3 coding DNA: TGTGCCAGCGAAGGGGTGGCCTACGAGCAGTACTTC. As protein: CASEGVAYEQYF.

V usage is TRBV18 and J usage is TRBJ2-5; 10 bases map to TRBD2. V lost 4 bases to trimming and J lost 5 bases; unmatched junction nucleotides: 1. Germline V gene data show CDR1 as KGHSH and CDR2 as LQKENI. The CDR3 runs to 13 residues. CDR3 in amino acids: CASSLSGRETQYF. The CDR3 DNA sequence: TGTGCCAGCTCACTTAGCGGGAGGGAGACCCAGTACTTC.

This clone showed up just once. The gene calls are TRBV6-5 and TRBJ2-5, with TRBD1 matching over 8 bases. Germline V CDR1 and CDR2: MNHEY, SVGAGI. With 8 bases clipped from V and 5 bases from J, the junction kept 4 bases outside the gene matches. The CDR3 contains 12 residues. The CDR3 DNA reads TGTGCCAGCCATGGGACAGGCGAGACCCAGTACTTC. It specifies CASHGTGETQYF.

The chain joins TRBV5-6 to TRBJ1-1; maybe TRBD1 (5 bases). The CDR3 covers 14 residues. The ends were cut back, 3 bases at V and 4 bases at J, with 13 bases in the middle. Germline loops: CDR1 SGHDT, CDR2 YYEEEE. The CDR3 sequence: CASSSQGGSTEAFF. In DNA form, the CDR3 reads TGTGCCAGCAGCTCCCAGGGTGGAAGCACTGAAGCTTTCTTT.

This clone has just a few counts. V gene TRBV30 combines with J gene TRBJ2-3; D unresolved. Germline CDR1 and CDR2: GTSNPN and SVGIG (reference sequence). The V and J ends lost 1 base and 4 bases respectively, with 3 bases between them. CDR3 size: 11 residues. CDR3 sequence (DNA): TGTGCCTGGAGTGCGTCAGATACGCAGTATTTT. It yields the protein CAWSASDTQYF. The full variable domain, its missing parts supplied by reference TRBV30 and TRBJ2-3, is SQTIHQWPATLVQPVGSPLSLECTVEGTSNPNLYWYRQAAGRGLQLLFYSVGIGQISSEVPQNLSASRPQDRQFILSSKKLLLSDSGFYLCAWSASDTQYFGPGTRLTVL.

The chain combines TRBV4-2 with TRBJ2-3; TRBD1 matches at 8 bases. J was trimmed by 1 base and V by 2 bases; bases with no gene match: 8. This CDR3 is 17 amino acids long. From germline, CDR1 is LGHNA and CDR2 YNFKEQ. This CDR3 reads CASSQPFPGQGTDTQYF. For the CDR3, the DNA is TGTGCCAGCAGCCAACCCTTCCCGGGACAGGGCACAGATACGCAGTATTTT.

V usage is TRBV4-3 and J usage is TRBJ2-7; 8 bases map to TRBD1. The CDR3 totals 15 residues. CDR1 and CDR2 from the germline V gene are LGHNA and YSLEER. After removal of 0 bases from V and 4 bases from J, the junction contained 5 bases not matched to a gene. This CDR3 is CASSQDDRGIYEQYF. The CDR3, as DNA: TGCGCCAGCAGCCAAGACGACAGGGGAATATACGAGCAGTACTTC.

This clone was recorded a few times. V usage is TRBV2 and J usage is TRBJ1-5; tentatively, D is TRBD1 (5 bases). This CDR3 region has 14 residues. Trimming took off 5 bases at V and 6 bases at J, with 14 bases between the two ends. CDR1 and CDR2 from the germline V gene are SNHLY and FYNNEI. This CDR3 is CASSPGWLGQPQHF. The CDR3 DNA follows: TGTGCCAGCAGTCCAGGGTGGTTGGGTCAGCCCCAGCATTTT.

V is TRBV11-1 and J is TRBJ2-5; 9 bases are shared with TRBD1. The CDR3 has 15 amino acids. Germline values: CDR1 SGHAT, CDR2 FQDESV (reference sequence). V lost 5 bases, J lost 1 base, and 5 bases stayed unmatched. The CDR3 coding sequence is TGTGCCAGCAGCCCGGACAGGGGTTCCCAAGAGACCCAGTACTTC. Protein: CASSPDRGSQETQYF.

A single count supports this clone. The rearrangement links TRBV30 to TRBJ2-2; 9 bases fit TRBD1. Germline lookup yields CDR1 GTSNPN and CDR2 SVGIG (reference sequence). V trimming: 3 bases; J trimming: 5 bases; junction bases outside the gene matches: 10. This CDR3 has 16 amino acids. The CDR3: CAWSPRQGVWTGELFF. CDR3 bases: TGTGCCTGGAGCCCCAGACAGGGGGTTTGGACCGGGGAGCTGTTTTTT. The whole variable domain, filled in from reference TRBV30 and TRBJ2-2, reads SQTIHQWPATLVQPVGSPLSLECTVEGTSNPNLYWYRQAAGRGLQLLFYSVGIGQISSEVPQNLSASRPQDRQFILSSKKLLLSDSGFYLCAWSPRQGVWTGELFFGEGSRLTVL.

The sample holds a few counts of this clone. The chain links TRBV11-2 to TRBJ1-1, with D perhaps TRBD1 (5 bases). V gave up 0 bases and J gave up 1 base, with 15 bases separating them. The CDR3 has 17 amino acids. Germline V lookup: CDR1 SGHAT, CDR2 FQNNGV. As DNA, the CDR3 is TGTGCCAGCAGCTTAGATGAAGGGGTCCTCGGGAACACTGAAGCTTTCTTT. The encoded protein is CASSLDEGVLGNTEAFF.

Turning to this clone: Germline is not matched at one junction end, which may reflect a read error. The genes are TRBV9 and TRBJ2-1, with TRBD2 matching over 10 bases. CDR1 is SGDLS, CDR2 YYNGEE, per germline. This CDR3 has 14 residues. The CDR3 reads CARSGGGGGNEQFF. CDR3 DNA: TGTGCCCGCAGCGGGGGGGGCGGGGGGAATGAGCAGTTCTTC.

This clone was found many times. V and J are TRBV5-1 and TRBJ1-3; maybe TRBD1 (5 bases). CDR1 SGHRS and CDR2 YFSETQ come from the germline V gene. Trimming took 0 bases from V and 3 from J, leaving 16 bases between them. The CDR3 runs 17 residues. CDR3 in DNA: TGCGCCAGCAGCTTGGTTGGGGGGAGATCGGGTGGAAACACCATATATTTT. It is translated as CASSLVGGRSGGNTIYF.

This chain joins TRBV7-2 and TRBJ2-1; 9 nucleotides align to TRBD1. CDR1 and CDR2 (germline): SGHTA, FQGNSA. This CDR3 is 15 amino acids long. Germline trimming cut 4 bases from V and 8 bases from J; bases unmatched to any gene: 9. Here the CDR3 DNA reads TGTGCCAGCAGCTCGGACAGGGGTTTTTCGTATGAGCAGTTCTTC. Amino acid sequence: CASSSDRGFSYEQFF.

This clone showed up just a few times. The V and J genes are TRBV28 and TRBJ2-2; weak D call: TRBD2 (6 bases). In germline, CDR1 is MDHEN, CDR2 SYDVKM. The ends were cut back, 7 bases at V and 6 bases at J, with 18 bases in the middle. There are 15 residues in the CDR3. As DNA, the CDR3 is TGTGCCAGCACCTCGTCGCCCCCGGGGGCCGGGGAGCTGTTTTTT. As protein: CASTSSPPGAGELFF. The entire variable domain, with the rest obtained from reference TRBV28 and TRBJ2-2, is as follows: DVKVTQSSRYLVKRTGEKVFLECVQDMDHENMFWYRQDPGLGLRLIYFSYDVKMKEKGDIPEGYSVSREKKERFSLILESASTNQTSMYLCASTSSPPGAGELFFGEGSRLTVL.

This clone was counted only a few times. This rearrangement joins TRBV2 to TRBJ1-1; TRBD1 aligns across 9 bases. Germline assignment: CDR1 SNHLY and CDR2 FYNNEI. J lost 2 bases, V lost 7 bases, and 8 bases had no gene match. The CDR3 spans 15 residues. The CDR3 DNA is TGTGCCAGCACCATGACAGGGGGAGCTAACACTGAAGCTTTCTTT. It specifies CASTMTGGANTEAFF.

This clone was seen only a few times. The J gene is TRBJ2-1, the V gene TRBV7-3; 8 positions agree with TRBD2. The CDR3 covers 16 residues. Trimming cost V 2 bases and J 0 bases; bases outside gene matches: 3. The germline V gene has CDR1 SGHTA and CDR2 FQGTGA. This chain's CDR3 is CASSLEGLVSYNEQFF. DNA of the CDR3: TGTGCCAGCAGCTTAGAGGGACTAGTCTCCTACAATGAGCAGTTCTTC.